This is a list of T cell receptor beta chains from one sample in a study of shared clonotypes between healthy human individuals. The assay was immunoSEQ multiplex PCR, and TCRdb's table has in-frame clones only and misses some. The repertoire holds millions of clones, about 92% seen once, with 1.5% to 2% in the top ten. Sequenced input: naive CD8+ T cells from PBMCs. These TCRs come from a young man in good health. Some clones in this sample may be carry-over from other donors' samples. CDR3s include the opening cysteine and the closing phenylalanine or tryptophan. Each record gives: V gene, clone size, D gene, J gene, CDR3 DNA, CDR3 protein. D genes are given only for firm matches. Clone size appears in some rows only: once, few, many, or a class for an expanded clone.

TRBV7-9	few	-	TRBJ1-1	TGTGCCAGCAGCTCGTACCTGAACACTGAAGCTTTCTTT	CASSSYLNTEAFF
TRBV4-2	-	TRBD1	TRBJ1-2	TGTGCCAGCAGCCAAGGGGGGACAGGGGCTCCCTATGGCTACACCTTC	CASSQGGTGAPYGYTF
TRBV19	few	-	TRBJ2-1	TGTGCCAGTAGTTTACCCCGGGAGCGACCTTTCTTC	CASSLPRERPFF
TRBV7-6	-	-	TRBJ2-2	TGTGCCAGCAGCTCCTCGGACTATGGCGGGGAGCTGTTTTTT	CASSSSDYGGELFF
TRBV14	-	-	TRBJ1-1	TGTGCCAGCAGCCAAGAATTTCGAAGGGGAGGAACTGAAGCTTTCTTT	CASSQEFRRGGTEAFF
TRBV7-6	-	TRBD1	TRBJ2-1	TGTGCCAGCAGCTTAGAGGGCTGGACAGGGGGGGTCGATGAGCAGTTCTTC	CASSLEGWTGGVDEQFF
TRBV14	-	-	TRBJ2-1	TGTGCCAGCAGCCCGGCCCCCAGGGCCTACAATGAGCAGTTCTTC	CASSPAPRAYNEQFF
TRBV27	-	-	TRBJ2-2	TGTGCCAGCAGTCCCTACACAGGGTCTAAGGCCGGGGAGCTGTTTTTT	CASSPYTGSKAGELFF
TRBV30	-	-	TRBJ1-2	TGTGCCGGGTTTCCGGGGTCTGACAGAGGCTACACCTTC	CAGFPGSDRGYTF
TRBV13	-	TRBD2	TRBJ2-7	TGTGCCAGCAGCCCTAGCGGAGCGGGCCCCCCCTACGAGCAGTACTTC	CASSPSGAGPPYEQYF
TRBV9	-	TRBD1	TRBJ1-4	TGTGCCAGCACACGAACAGGGGGTAAGCGAGAAAAACTGTTTTTT	CASTRTGGKREKLFF
TRBV4-1	-	-	TRBJ1-2	TGCGCCAGCAGCCGTATAGGGGATCTCTATGGCTACACCTTC	CASSRIGDLYGYTF
TRBV5-1	-	-	TRBJ2-7	TGCGCCAGCAGCTTGGGTGGGCTATACGAGCAGTACTTC	CASSLGGLYEQYF
TRBV28	-	-	TRBJ2-7	TGTGCCAGCATGGCAGGAACCTACGAGCAGTACTTC	CASMAGTYEQYF
TRBV27	-	-	TRBJ1-1	TGTGCCAGCAGTATAGATTACAGGGCTGAAGCTTTCTTT	CASSIDYRAEAFF
TRBV11-2	-	-	TRBJ2-6	TGTGCCAGCAGCTTAGGGGCCCGCTCTGGGGCCAACGTCCTGACTTTC	CASSLGARSGANVLTF
TRBV2	-	TRBD2	TRBJ2-3	TGTGCCAGCAGCTTCCAGCGGGAGGGTCCCACAGATACGCAGTATTTT	CASSFQREGPTDTQYF
TRBV9	-	TRBD1	TRBJ1-5	TGTGCCAGCAGCGCGATGGACAGGGCCGGCGGACAGCCCCAGCATTTT	CASSAMDRAGGQPQHF
TRBV5-4	-	-	TRBJ2-7	TGTGCCAGCAGCTGGGGAAGGGACGAGCAGTACTTC	CASSWGRDEQYF
TRBV7-2	-	TRBD1	TRBJ1-1	TGTGCCAGCAGCTTAGGGGGTTGGGGACAGGGGACTGAAGCTTTCTTT	CASSLGGWGQGTEAFF
TRBV13	-	-	TRBJ1-1	TGTGCCAGCAGCTTAGTTTCAGGGCCGAGTGAAGCTTTCTTT	CASSLVSGPSEAFF
TRBV10-3	-	-	TRBJ2-3	TGTGCCATCAGTGAGTCGTGGACGGGAGCGGCAGATACGCAGTATTTT	CAISESWTGAADTQYF
TRBV7-9	-	-	TRBJ2-7	TGTGCCAGCAGCTTTTTGGGGGAAGGCTACGAGCAGTACTTC	CASSFLGEGYEQYF
TRBV29-1	-	TRBD1	TRBJ2-7	TGCAGCGTTTTATTACAGGGGTTATACGAGCAGTACTTC	CSVLLQGLYEQYF
TRBV11-2	-	-	TRBJ2-6	TGTGCCAGCAGTTTCCTCGGGGACACATCGATCTCTGGGGCCAACGTCCTGACTTTC	CASSFLGDTSISGANVLTF
TRBV7-9	once	-	TRBJ1-2	TGTGCCAGCAGCCACCATTGGACAGACTATGGCTACACCTTC	CASSHHWTDYGYTF
TRBV6-6	-	-	TRBJ1-5	TGTGCCAGCAGTTACTCTCGGGGGGCGAATCAGCCCCAGCATTTT	CASSYSRGANQPQHF
TRBV5-5	-	-	TRBJ2-2	TGTGCCAGCAGTCCCGGGACCGGTAACACCGGGGAGCTGTTTTTT	CASSPGTGNTGELFF
TRBV5-6	-	TRBD1	TRBJ1-2	TGTGCCAGCAGCTGGTGGACAGGGGCAGGGTATGGCTACACCTTC	CASSWWTGAGYGYTF
TRBV2	-	TRBD2	TRBJ2-2	TGTGCCAGCAGTGACTCCGGCGGACTAGAGAACACCGGGGAGCTGTTTTTT	CASSDSGGLENTGELFF
TRBV7-8	-	-	TRBJ1-1	TGTGCCAGCAGCCCTACCGAAAACGAAGCTTTCTTT	CASSPTENEAFF
TRBV28	-	TRBD1	TRBJ2-3	TGTGCCAGCAGTCCCGGGACAGCTCGCACAGATACGCAGTATTTT	CASSPGTARTDTQYF
TRBV28	-	TRBD1	TRBJ1-5	TGTGCCAGCAGTTTACTCGGAGGGGGCGGCAATCAGCCCCAGCATTTT	CASSLLGGGGNQPQHF
TRBV7-8	-	-	TRBJ2-3	TGTGCCAGCAGCTTAGAGGTGCGGAGCTATAGCACAGATACGCAGTATTTT	CASSLEVRSYSTDTQYF
TRBV5-1	-	TRBD2	TRBJ2-7	TGCGCCAGCAGCCCACTTGCGGGAGGGACCTACGAGCAGTACTTC	CASSPLAGGTYEQYF
TRBV13	-	TRBD2	TRBJ2-1	TGTGCCAGCAGCTTTAGCGGGAGCGCCTACAATGAGCAGTTCTTC	CASSFSGSAYNEQFF
TRBV15	-	-	TRBJ1-5	TGTGCCACCAGCAGAGGGACGTTTTATAGCAATCAGCCCCAGCATTTT	CATSRGTFYSNQPQHF
TRBV2	-	TRBD1	TRBJ2-6	TGTGCCAGCAGAAGAGGGACAGGGCCCCGCATCTCTGGGGCCAACGTCCTGACTTTC	CASRRGTGPRISGANVLTF
TRBV7-6	once	TRBD2	TRBJ2-1	TGTGCCAGCAGCTTTCTAGCGGGAGGGGATGAGCAGTTCTTC	CASSFLAGGDEQFF
TRBV19	-	-	TRBJ1-2	TGTGCCAGTAGTATAGGGGGTGACTATGGCTACACCTTC	CASSIGGDYGYTF
TRBV6-5	-	-	TRBJ2-7	TGTGCCAGCAGTTACTCCCCGAATGAACCCTACGAGCAGTACTTC	CASSYSPNEPYEQYF
TRBV6-1	-	TRBD2	TRBJ2-1	TGTGCCAGCAGTGGGGCGGGAGCTGGAAATGAGCAGTTCTTC	CASSGAGAGNEQFF
TRBV5-1	-	-	TRBJ2-1	TGCGCCAGCAGCCCACAGACTGACCTCCGGGACGACCTTTGGGGAGTCGCTTACAATGAGCAGTTCTTC	CASSPQTDLRDDLWGVAYNEQFF
TRBV5-6	-	-	TRBJ1-3	TGTGCCAGCAGTATGATCACTGAAAGCTCTGGAAACACCATATATTTT	CASSMITESSGNTIYF
TRBV4-3	-	-	TRBJ1-1	TGCGCCAGCAGCCAAGATCAATTGTTGGGGTCGTTTGGTTCGGGGACTGAAGCTTTCTTT	CASSQDQLLGSFGSGTEAFF
TRBV28	-	TRBD2	TRBJ2-2	TGTGCCAGCAGTAGGACTAGCGAGCCTATAACGAACACCGGGGAGCTGTTTTTT	CASSRTSEPITNTGELFF
TRBV4-1	-	-	TRBJ2-7	TGCGCCAGCAGCCCAGGGGGGGTGGCTAGCGCCCACGAGCAGTACTTC	CASSPGGVASAHEQYF
TRBV9	-	-	TRBJ2-1	TGTGCCAGCAGCGGGGGTGACTCCTACAATGAGCAGTTCTTC	CASSGGDSYNEQFF
TRBV27	-	TRBD1	TRBJ1-1	TGTGCCAGCAGTTTAACAGGGGGCGGAGGTGAAGCTTTCTTT	CASSLTGGGGEAFF
TRBV5-1	-	-	TRBJ2-7	TGCGCCAGCAGTAATAGGCTCTCCTACGAGCAGTACTTC	CASSNRLSYEQYF
TRBV29-1	-	-	TRBJ1-1	TGCAGCGCCTGGGCCGGGCTAGACCCTGAAGCTTTCTTT	CSAWAGLDPEAFF
TRBV7-9	-	-	TRBJ1-2	TGTGCCAGCAGCCAGGGCAACTATGGCTACACCTTC	CASSQGNYGYTF
TRBV7-2	-	TRBD2	TRBJ2-7	TGTGCCAGCAGCTTAAGTAGCGGGAGGTCCGAGCAGTACTTC	CASSLSSGRSEQYF
TRBV19	-	-	TRBJ2-7	TGTGCCAGTAGTGCCCAAGCGGCCCCTGTGGACGAGCAGTACTTC	CASSAQAAPVDEQYF
TRBV28	-	TRBD1	TRBJ1-5	TGTGCCAGCAGTTTACCCTGGACAGGGGGACTCCAGCCCCAGCATTTT	CASSLPWTGGLQPQHF